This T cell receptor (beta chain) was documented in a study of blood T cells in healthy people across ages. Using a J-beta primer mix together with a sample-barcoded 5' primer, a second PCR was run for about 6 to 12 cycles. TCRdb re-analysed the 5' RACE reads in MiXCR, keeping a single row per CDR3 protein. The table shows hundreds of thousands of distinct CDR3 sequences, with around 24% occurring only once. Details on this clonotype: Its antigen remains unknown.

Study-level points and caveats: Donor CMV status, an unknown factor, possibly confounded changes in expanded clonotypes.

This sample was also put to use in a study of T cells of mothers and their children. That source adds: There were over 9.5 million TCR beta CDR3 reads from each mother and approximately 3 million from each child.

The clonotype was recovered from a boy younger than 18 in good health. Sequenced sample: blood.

The CDR3 sequence is CASSQDATSGPRAGELFF. The CDR3 coding sequence is TGTGCCAGCAGCCAAGATGCGACTAGCGGGCCTCGGGCCGGGGAGCTGTTTTTT. This chain joins TRBV14 and TRBJ2-2; TRBD2 matches 10 bases. CDR1 and CDR2 from the germline V gene are SGHDN and FVKESK. The CDR3 has 18 amino acids. Trimming took 0 bases from V and 6 from J; bases not matched to a gene: 10. The full variable domain, in which reference TRBV14 and TRBJ2-2 provide the parts outside the CDR3, is EAGVTQFPSHSVIEKGQTVTLRCDPISGHDNLYWYRRVMGKEIKFLLHFVKESKQDESGMPNNRFLAERTGGTYSTLKVQPAELEDSGVYFCASSQDATSGPRAGELFFGEGSRLTVL.